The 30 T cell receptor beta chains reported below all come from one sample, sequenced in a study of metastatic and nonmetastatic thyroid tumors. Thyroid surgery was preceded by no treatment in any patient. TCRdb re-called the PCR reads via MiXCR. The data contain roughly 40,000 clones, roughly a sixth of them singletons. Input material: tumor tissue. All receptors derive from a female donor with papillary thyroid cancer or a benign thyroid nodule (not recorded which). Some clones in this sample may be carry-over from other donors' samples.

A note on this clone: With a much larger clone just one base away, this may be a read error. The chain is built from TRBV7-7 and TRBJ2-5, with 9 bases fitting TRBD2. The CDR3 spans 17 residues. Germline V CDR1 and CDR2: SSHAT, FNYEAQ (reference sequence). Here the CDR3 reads CASSLGAGGMKGETQYF. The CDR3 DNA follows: TGTGCTAGCAGCTTGGGAGCGGGAGGAATGAAAGGAGAGACCCAGTACTTC.

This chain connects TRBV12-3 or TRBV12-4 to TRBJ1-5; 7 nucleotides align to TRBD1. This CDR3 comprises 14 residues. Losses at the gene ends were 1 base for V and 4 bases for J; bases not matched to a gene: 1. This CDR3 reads CASSLGTGNQPQHF. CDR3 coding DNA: TGTGCCAGCAGTTTAGGGACAGGAAATCAGCCCCAGCATTTT.

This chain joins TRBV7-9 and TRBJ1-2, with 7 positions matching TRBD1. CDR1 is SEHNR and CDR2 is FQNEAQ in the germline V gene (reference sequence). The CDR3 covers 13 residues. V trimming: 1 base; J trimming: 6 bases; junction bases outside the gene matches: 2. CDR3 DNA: TGTGCCAGCAGCTTAGTTCAGGGGGATGGCTACACCTTC. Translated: CASSLVQGDGYTF.

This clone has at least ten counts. The CDR3 reads CASSPSGLNTNSPLHF. The CDR3 DNA is TGTGCCAGCAGCCCATCTGGACTGAACACGAATTCACCCCTCCACTTT. The chain recombines TRBV2 with TRBJ1-6; the D is unclear. The V gene's germline CDR1 is SNHLY and CDR2 FYNNEI. The V end lost 6 bases, the J end lost 7 bases, and 19 bases lay between the germline ends. This CDR3 has 16 residues.

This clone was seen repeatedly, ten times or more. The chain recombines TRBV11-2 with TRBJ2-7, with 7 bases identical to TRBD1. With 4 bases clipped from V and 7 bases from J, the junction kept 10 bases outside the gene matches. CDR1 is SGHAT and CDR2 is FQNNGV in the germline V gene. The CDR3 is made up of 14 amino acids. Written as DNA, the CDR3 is TGTGCCAGCAGCTCCAAGGGACAGTGGCGGGAGCAGTACTTC. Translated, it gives CASSSKGQWREQYF. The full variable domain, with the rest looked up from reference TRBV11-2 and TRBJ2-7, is EAGVAQSPRYKIIEKRQSVAFWCNPISGHATLYWYQQILGQGPKLLIQFQNNGVVDDSQLPKDRFSAERLKGVDSTLKIQPAKLEDSAVYLCASSSKGQWREQYFGPGTRLTVT.

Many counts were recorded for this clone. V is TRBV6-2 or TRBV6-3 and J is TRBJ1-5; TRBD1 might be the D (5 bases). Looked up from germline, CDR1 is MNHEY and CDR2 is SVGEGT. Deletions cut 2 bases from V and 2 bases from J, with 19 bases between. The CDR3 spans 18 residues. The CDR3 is CASSYLRTGQFGNQPQHF. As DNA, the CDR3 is TGTGCCAGCAGTTACCTTCGAACGGGGCAATTTGGCAATCAGCCCCAGCATTTT.

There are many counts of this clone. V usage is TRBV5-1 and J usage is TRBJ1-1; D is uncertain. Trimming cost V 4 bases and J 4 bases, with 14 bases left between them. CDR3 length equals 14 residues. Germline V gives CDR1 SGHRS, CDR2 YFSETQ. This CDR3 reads CASSRVEGSTEAFF. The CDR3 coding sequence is TGCGCCAGCAGCCGAGTGGAGGGCAGCACTGAAGCTTTCTTT.

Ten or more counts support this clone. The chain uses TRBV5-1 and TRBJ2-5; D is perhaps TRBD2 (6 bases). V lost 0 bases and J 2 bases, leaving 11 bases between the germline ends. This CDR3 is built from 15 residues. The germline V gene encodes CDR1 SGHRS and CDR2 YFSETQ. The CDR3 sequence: CASSLAGLPQETQYF. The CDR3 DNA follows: TGCGCCAGCAGCTTGGCTGGACTACCTCAAGAGACCCAGTACTTC.

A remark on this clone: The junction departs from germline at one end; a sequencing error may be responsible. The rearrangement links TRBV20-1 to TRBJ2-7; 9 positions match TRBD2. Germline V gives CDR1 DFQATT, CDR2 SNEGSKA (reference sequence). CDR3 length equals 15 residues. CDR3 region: CSARGDSGRTYERYF. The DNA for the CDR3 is TGCAGTGCTAGAGGGGATAGCGGGAGAACCTACGAGCGGTACTTC.

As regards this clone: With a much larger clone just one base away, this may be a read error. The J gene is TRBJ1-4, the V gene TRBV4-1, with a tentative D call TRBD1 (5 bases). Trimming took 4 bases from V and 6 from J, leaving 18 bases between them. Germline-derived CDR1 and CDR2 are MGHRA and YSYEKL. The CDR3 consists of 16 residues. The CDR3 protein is CASSRPRGEGDEKLFF. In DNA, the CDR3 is TGCGCCAGCAGCCGGCCGAGAGGGGAGGGTGATGAAAAACTGTTTTTT.

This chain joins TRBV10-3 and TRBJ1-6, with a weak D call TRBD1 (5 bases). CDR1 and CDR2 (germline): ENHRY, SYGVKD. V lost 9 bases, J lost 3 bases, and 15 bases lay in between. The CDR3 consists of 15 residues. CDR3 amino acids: CAISWGSVYNSPLHF. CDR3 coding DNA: TGTGCCATAAGTTGGGGCTCAGTCTATAATTCACCCCTCCACTTT.

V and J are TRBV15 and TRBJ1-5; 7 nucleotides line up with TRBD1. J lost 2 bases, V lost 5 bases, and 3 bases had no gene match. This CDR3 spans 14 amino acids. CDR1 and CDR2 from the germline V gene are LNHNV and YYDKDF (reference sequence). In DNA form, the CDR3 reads TGTGCCACCAGCTTAGGGGGCGGCAATCAGCCCCAGCATTTT. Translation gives CATSLGGGNQPQHF.

This chain's CDR3 is CASSRSSRDTEAFF. For the CDR3, the DNA is TGTGCCAGCAGCCGATCGTCTAGGGACACTGAAGCTTTCTTT. The chain recombines TRBV7-9 with TRBJ1-1, with no clear D. The CDR3 length is 14 residues. Deletions cut 5 bases from V and 3 bases from J, with 13 bases between. CDR1 and CDR2 from the germline V gene are SEHNR and FQNEAQ (reference sequence).

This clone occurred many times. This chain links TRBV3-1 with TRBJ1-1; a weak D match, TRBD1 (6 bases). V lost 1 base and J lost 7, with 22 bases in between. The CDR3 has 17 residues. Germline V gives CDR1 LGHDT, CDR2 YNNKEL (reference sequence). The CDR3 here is CASSQGLWGAGRGEAFF. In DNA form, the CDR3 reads TGTGCCAGCAGCCAAGGGCTATGGGGGGCGGGAAGGGGTGAAGCTTTCTTT.

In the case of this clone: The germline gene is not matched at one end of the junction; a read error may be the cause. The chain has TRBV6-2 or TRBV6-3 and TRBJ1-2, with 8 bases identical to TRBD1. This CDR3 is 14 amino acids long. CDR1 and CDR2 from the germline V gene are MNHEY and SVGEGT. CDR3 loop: CASIYADRGHGYTF. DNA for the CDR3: TGTGCCAGCATTTACGCCGACAGGGGTCATGGCTACACCTTC.

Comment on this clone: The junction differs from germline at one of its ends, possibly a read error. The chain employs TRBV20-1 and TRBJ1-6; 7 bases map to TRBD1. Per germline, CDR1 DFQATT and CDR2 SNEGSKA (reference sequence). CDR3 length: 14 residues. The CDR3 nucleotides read TGCAGTTCTAGGGGGCAGGGGTCTTGGTCACCCCTCCACTTT. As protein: CSSRGQGSWSPLHF.

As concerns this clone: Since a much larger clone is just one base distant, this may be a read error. The CDR3 bases are TGTGCCATCAGCTTAGGCCGCGGGGCCGAGACCCAGTACTTC. Amino acids: CAISLGRGAETQYF. The chain employs TRBV11-1 and TRBJ2-5; possibly TRBD2 for D (6 bases). Germline lookup yields CDR1 SGHAT and CDR2 FQDESV (reference sequence). The CDR3 has 14 amino acids.

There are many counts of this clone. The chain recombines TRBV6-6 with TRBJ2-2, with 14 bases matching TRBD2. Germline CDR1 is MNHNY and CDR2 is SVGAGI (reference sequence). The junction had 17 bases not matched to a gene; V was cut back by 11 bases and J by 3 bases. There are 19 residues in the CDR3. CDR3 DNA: TGTGCCTTAAACGGAGTCGGGACTAGCGGGAGTAAGGACACCGGGGAGCTGTTTTTT. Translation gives CALNGVGTSGSKDTGELFF.

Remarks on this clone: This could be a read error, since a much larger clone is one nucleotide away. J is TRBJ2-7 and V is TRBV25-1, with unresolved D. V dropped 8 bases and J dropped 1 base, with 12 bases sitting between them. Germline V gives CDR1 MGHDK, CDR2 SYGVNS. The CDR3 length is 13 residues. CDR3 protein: CASRRVGSYEQYF. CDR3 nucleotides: TGTGCCAGCCGACGGGTGGGGTCCTACGAGCAGTACTTC.

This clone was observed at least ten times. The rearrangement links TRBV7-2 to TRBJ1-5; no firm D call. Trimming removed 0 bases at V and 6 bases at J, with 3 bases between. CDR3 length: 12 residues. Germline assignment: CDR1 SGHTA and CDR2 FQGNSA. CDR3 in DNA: TGTGCCAGCAGCTTAGCGGCTCAGCCCCAGCATTTT. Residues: CASSLAAQPQHF.

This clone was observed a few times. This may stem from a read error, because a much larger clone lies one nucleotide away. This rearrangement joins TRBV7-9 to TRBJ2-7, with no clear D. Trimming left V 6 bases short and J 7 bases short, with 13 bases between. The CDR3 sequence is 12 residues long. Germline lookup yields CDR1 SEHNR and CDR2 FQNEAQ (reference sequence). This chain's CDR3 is CASSFTVGEQYF. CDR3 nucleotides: TGTGCCAGCAGTTTCACAGTGGGAGAGCAGTACTTC.

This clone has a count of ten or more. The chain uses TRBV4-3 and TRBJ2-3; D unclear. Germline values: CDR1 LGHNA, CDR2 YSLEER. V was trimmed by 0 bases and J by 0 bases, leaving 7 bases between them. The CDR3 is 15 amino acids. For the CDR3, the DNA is TGCGCCAGCAGCCAAGATGGGTCTAGCACAGATACGCAGTATTTT. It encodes CASSQDGSSTDTQYF.

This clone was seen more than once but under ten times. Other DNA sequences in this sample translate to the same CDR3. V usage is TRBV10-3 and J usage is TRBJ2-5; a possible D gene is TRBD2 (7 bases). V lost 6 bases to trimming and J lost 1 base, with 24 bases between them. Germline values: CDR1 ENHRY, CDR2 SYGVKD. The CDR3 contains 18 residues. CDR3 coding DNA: TGTGCCATCAGCAAACTAGCTCCTCTGGGAGGGGGCCAAGAGACCCAGTACTTC. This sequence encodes CAISKLAPLGGGQETQYF.

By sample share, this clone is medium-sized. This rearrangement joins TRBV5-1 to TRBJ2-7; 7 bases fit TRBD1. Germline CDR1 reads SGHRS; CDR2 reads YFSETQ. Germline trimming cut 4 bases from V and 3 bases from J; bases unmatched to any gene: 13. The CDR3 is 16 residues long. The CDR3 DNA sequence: TGCGCCAGCAGCCACTCTAGGACAGGTGACGTCTACGAGCAGTACTTC. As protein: CASSHSRTGDVYEQYF.

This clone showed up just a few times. Here the CDR3 reads CASSRDGPYEQYF. The CDR3 region has the DNA TGTGCCAGCAGCCGGGACGGACCCTACGAGCAGTACTTC. This chain connects TRBV6-2 or TRBV6-3 to TRBJ2-7, with D tentatively TRBD1 or TRBD2 (5 bases each). Trimming shortened V by 6 bases and J by 2 bases, and 11 bases separated the two germline ends. The CDR3 has 13 amino acids. Germline loops: CDR1 MNHEY, CDR2 SVGEGT.

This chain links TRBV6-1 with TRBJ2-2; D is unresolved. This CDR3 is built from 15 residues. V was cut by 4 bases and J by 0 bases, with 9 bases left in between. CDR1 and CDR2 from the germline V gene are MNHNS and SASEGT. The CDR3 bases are TGTGCCAGCAGTGTAGACTGGGCGAACACCGGGGAGCTGTTTTTT. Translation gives CASSVDWANTGELFF.

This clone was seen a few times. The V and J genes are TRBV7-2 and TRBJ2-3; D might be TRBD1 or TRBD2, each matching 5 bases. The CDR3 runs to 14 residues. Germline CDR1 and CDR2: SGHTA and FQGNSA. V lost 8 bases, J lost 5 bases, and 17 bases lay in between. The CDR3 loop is CASGSRGQGDTQYF. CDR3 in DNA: TGTGCCAGCGGCTCCCGGGGCCAAGGAGATACGCAGTATTTT.

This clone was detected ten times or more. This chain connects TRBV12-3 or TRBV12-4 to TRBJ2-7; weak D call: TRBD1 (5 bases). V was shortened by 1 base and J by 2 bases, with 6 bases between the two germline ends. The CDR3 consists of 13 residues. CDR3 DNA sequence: TGTGCCAGCAGTTTAGGGGGCACCTACGAGCAGTACTTC. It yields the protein CASSLGGTYEQYF.

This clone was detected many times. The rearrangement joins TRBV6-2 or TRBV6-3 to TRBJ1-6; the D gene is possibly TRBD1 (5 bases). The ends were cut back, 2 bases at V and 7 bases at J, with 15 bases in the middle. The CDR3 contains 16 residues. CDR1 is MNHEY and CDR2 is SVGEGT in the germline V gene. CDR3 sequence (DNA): TGTGCCAGCAGTTACCCCCGTGGACAAGCAAATTCACCCCTCCACTTT. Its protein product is CASSYPRGQANSPLHF.

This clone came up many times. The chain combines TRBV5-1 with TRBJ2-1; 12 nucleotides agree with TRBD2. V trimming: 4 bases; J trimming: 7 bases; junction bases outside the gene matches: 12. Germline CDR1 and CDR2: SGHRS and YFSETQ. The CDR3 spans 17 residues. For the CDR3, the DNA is TGCGCCAGCAGCGTGGGCCTAGCGGGAGGGCCATATAATGAGCAGTTCTTC. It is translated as CASSVGLAGGPYNEQFF.